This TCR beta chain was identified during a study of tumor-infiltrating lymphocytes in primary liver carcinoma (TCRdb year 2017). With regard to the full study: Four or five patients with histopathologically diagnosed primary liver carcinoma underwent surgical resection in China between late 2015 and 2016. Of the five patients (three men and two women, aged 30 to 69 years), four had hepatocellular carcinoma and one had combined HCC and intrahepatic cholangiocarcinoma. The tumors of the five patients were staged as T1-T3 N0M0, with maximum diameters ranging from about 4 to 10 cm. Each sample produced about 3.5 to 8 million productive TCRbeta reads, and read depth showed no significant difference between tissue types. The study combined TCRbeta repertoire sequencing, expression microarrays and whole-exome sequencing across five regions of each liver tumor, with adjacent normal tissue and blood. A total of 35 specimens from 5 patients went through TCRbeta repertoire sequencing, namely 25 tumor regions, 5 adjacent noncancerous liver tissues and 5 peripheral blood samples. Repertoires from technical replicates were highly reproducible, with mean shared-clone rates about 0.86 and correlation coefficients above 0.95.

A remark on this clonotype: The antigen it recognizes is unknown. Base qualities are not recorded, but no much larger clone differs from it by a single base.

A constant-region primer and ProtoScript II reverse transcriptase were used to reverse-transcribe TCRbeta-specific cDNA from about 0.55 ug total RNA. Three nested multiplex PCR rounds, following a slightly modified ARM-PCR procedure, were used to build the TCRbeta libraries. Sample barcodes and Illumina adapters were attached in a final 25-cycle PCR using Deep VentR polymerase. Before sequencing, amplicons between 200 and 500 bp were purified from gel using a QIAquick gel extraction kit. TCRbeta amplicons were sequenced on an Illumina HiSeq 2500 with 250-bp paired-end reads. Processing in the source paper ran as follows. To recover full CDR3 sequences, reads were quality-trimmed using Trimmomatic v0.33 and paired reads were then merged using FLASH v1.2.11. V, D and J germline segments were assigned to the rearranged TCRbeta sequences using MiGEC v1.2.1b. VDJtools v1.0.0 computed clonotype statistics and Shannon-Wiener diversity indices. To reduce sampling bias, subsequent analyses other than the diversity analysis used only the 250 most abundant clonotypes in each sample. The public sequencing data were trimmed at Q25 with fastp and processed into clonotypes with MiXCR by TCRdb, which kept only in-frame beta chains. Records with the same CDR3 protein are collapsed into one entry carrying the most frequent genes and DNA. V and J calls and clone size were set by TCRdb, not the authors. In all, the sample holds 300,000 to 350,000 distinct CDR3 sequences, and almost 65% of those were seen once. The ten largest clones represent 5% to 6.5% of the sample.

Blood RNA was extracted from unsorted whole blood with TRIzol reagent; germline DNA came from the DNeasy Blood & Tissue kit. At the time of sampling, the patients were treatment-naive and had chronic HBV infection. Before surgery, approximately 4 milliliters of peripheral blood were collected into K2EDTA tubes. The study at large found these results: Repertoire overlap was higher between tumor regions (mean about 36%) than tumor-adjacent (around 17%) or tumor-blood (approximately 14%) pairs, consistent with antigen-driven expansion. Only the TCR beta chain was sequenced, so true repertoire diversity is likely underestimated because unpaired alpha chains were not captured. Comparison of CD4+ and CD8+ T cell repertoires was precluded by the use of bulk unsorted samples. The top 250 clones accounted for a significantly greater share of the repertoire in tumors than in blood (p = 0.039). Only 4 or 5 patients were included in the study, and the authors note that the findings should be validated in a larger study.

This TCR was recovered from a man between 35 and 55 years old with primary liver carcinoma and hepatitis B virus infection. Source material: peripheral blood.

The nucleotide sequence is TGTGCCAGTCCCCGGGACACCAACTCCTACGAGCAGTACTTC. Its protein is CASPRDTNSYEQYF. This receptor chain uses TRBV21-1 and TRBJ2-7; no DNA check was done on the table's D call, TRBD1. TRBV21-1 represents a pseudogene. The cysteine opens and the phenylalanine closes a CDR3 of 14 amino acids. Only the CDR3 DNA stays, 42 bases, in frame from base 1.